What follows are 29 T cell receptor beta chains derived from one specimen sequenced in a study of response to subunit inactivated influenza vaccine. TCRdb ran MiXCR on the RT-PCR reads and lists one entry per CDR3 protein. This table holds hundreds of thousands of distinct CDR3 sequences, over 25% found once. Sample: CD4+ T cells sorted from PBMCs, taken more than 4 days after vaccination. The receptor source for this set is a man aged 50 to 60 who received an inactivated influenza vaccine.

The sample holds many counts of this clonotype. This chain joins TRBV12-3 or TRBV12-4 and TRBJ2-3; 9 bases match TRBD2. The trim removed 0 bases at V and 4 bases at J, leaving 5 bases unmatched. CDR3 length: 16 amino acids. The CDR3 is CASSLARGRVSDTQYF. The CDR3 DNA sequence: TGTGCCAGCAGTTTAGCGCGCGGGAGGGTCTCAGATACGCAGTATTTT.

The rearrangement links TRBV4-3 to TRBJ2-3; 11 bases line up with TRBD2. Germline CDR1 is LGHNA and CDR2 is YSLEER. V lost 0 bases and J lost 4; bases outside the gene matches: 6. This CDR3 contains 17 residues. As DNA, the CDR3 is TGCGCCAGCAGCCAAGAGGCACTAGCGGGGGCGGCAGATACGCAGTATTTT. Protein: CASSQEALAGAADTQYF.

This clonotype was seen more than once but under ten times. The J gene is TRBJ2-3, the V gene TRBV12-3 or TRBV12-4, with TRBD1 identical over 7 bases. The V gene end was trimmed by 6 bases and the J gene end by 1 base; junction bases not matched to a gene: 4. This CDR3 has 14 residues. The CDR3 here is CASRTTGGTDTQYF. The CDR3 DNA follows: TGTGCCAGCAGAACTACAGGGGGCACAGATACGCAGTATTTT.

The rearrangement links TRBV7-9 to TRBJ2-1; 12 nucleotides align to TRBD1. CDR1 SEHNR and CDR2 FQNEAQ come from the germline V gene (reference sequence). This CDR3 region has 15 residues. V lost 2 bases and J lost 7; bases outside the gene matches: 3. The CDR3 nucleotides read TGTGCCAGCAGCTTATTGGGACAGGGGGCGAATGAGCAGTTCTTC. It codes for CASSLLGQGANEQFF.

This clonotype has a handful of counts. This sequence joins TRBV20-1 and TRBJ2-1; D gene uncertain. With 1 base removed from V and 5 bases from J, the gap between germline ends came to 6 bases. The CDR3 runs 12 residues. Germline V gene data show CDR1 as DFQATT and CDR2 as SNEGSKA (reference sequence). The CDR3 protein is CSARGRHNEQFF. The CDR3 bases are TGCAGTGCTAGAGGACGTCACAATGAGCAGTTCTTC.

The V gene is TRBV20-1, the J gene TRBJ1-1; D not resolved. Germline CDR1 and CDR2: DFQATT and SNEGSKA (reference sequence). The CDR3 sequence is 14 residues long. The ends were cut back, 6 bases at V and 0 bases at J, with 14 bases in the middle. CDR3 residues: CSAAPQSMNTEAFF. The CDR3 DNA follows: TGCAGTGCCGCCCCACAGAGCATGAACACTGAAGCTTTCTTT.

The sample holds a few counts of this clonotype. CDR3 amino acids: CASSLAGLFQETQYF. In DNA, the CDR3 is TGTGCCAGCAGTCTAGCGGGACTATTTCAAGAGACCCAGTACTTC. The chain links TRBV5-6 to TRBJ2-5; TRBD2 agrees at 9 bases. In germline, CDR1 is SGHDT, CDR2 YYEEEE. The CDR3 loop spans 15 amino acids. The trim removed 5 bases at V and 2 bases at J, leaving 7 bases unmatched.

Note on this clonotype: The conserved phenylalanine or tryptophan normally closing the CDR3 is absent here, so this likely arose from a read error. Because the CDR3's place on the DNA is in doubt, the DNA is left out and the CDR3 is given as listed by TCRdb. The V call is TRBV6-2 or TRBV6-3, the J call TRBJ1-1. Germline V gene data show CDR1 as MNHEY and CDR2 as SVGEGT. Ends included, the CDR3 has 10 residues. The CDR3 reads CASSSGSRAI.

This clonotype was recorded many times. The chain joins TRBV7-9 to TRBJ2-1, with D maybe TRBD1 (6 bases). This CDR3 contains 14 residues. The ends were cut back, 4 bases at V and 12 bases at J, with 19 bases in the middle. The germline V gene encodes CDR1 SEHNR and CDR2 FQNEAQ (reference sequence). Written as DNA, the CDR3 is TGTGCCAGCAGCTCAGACAGGTTTCTAAGGTCGCAGTTCTTC. The encoded protein is CASSSDRFLRSQFF. Variable domain in full (rest from reference TRBV7-9 and TRBJ2-1): DTGVSQNPRHKITKRGQNVTFRCDPISEHNRLYWYRQTLGQGPEFLTYFQNEAQLEKSRLLSDRFSAERPKGSFSTLEIQRTEQGDSAMYLCASSSDRFLRSQFFGPGTRLTVL.

This rearrangement joins TRBV18 to TRBJ2-3; TRBD1 matches 9 bases. V was pared by 3 bases and J by 8 bases, with 3 bases of the junction left unmatched. Looked up from germline, CDR1 is KGHSH and CDR2 is LQKENI. This CDR3 is 13 amino acids long. The CDR3 sequence is CASSPDRGGTQYF. CDR3 in DNA: TGTGCCAGCTCACCGGACAGGGGAGGTACGCAGTATTTT.

There are a few counts of this clonotype. CDR3 coding DNA: TGTGCCAGCAGTATAGCGGGAGTTTACTACGAGCAGTACTTC. Its translation: CASSIAGVYYEQYF. The J gene is TRBJ2-7, the V gene TRBV6-2 or TRBV6-3; 9 bases agree with TRBD2. Trimming at V came to 5 bases and at J to 3 bases, leaving 5 bases not matched to a gene. This CDR3 comprises 14 residues. Germline-derived CDR1 and CDR2 are MNHEY and SVGEGT.

J is TRBJ2-3 and V is TRBV11-2, with 9 bases fitting TRBD1. The CDR3 is 14 residues long. V was clipped by 7 bases and J by 7 bases; unmatched bases: 9. Germline CDR1 and CDR2: SGHAT and FQNNGV. Here the CDR3 DNA reads TGTGCCAGCACCCTCGCCGGGACAGGGAATACGCAGTATTTT. As protein: CASTLAGTGNTQYF.

This clonotype has a handful of counts. This chain joins TRBV5-1 and TRBJ2-1, with TRBD1 matching over 8 bases. Germline V gene sequence: CDR1 SGHRS, CDR2 YFSETQ. This CDR3 contains 14 residues. Unmatched junction bases numbered 2, after V lost 4 bases and J lost 2 bases. The CDR3 loop reads CASSKDRAYNEQFF. Written as DNA, the CDR3 is TGCGCCAGCAGCAAGGACAGGGCCTACAATGAGCAGTTCTTC.

The sample holds a few counts of this clonotype. V and J are TRBV6-1 and TRBJ2-7, with D maybe TRBD1 (5 bases). The CDR3 contains 13 residues. CDR1 is MNHNS and CDR2 is SASEGT in the germline V gene. Between the trimmed V and J ends, which lost 6 bases and 0 bases, there was a span of 9 bases. This CDR3 is CASRRQSSYEQYF. Written as DNA, the CDR3 is TGTGCCAGCAGAAGACAGAGCTCCTACGAGCAGTACTTC.

This clonotype was seen a handful of times. This chain links TRBV9 with TRBJ2-7, with 7 bases aligning to TRBD1. Looked up from germline, CDR1 is SGDLS and CDR2 is YYNGEE. V dropped 1 base and J dropped 5; count of bases not matched to a gene: 9. The CDR3 sequence is 15 residues long. The CDR3 DNA reads TGTGCCAGCAGCGTATCGGCTCAGGGGGTCGACGAGCAGTACTTC. Its protein product is CASSVSAQGVDEQYF.

In its sample, this clonotype was seen once. V and J are TRBV3-1 and TRBJ2-7; weak D call: TRBD2 (6 bases). V was shortened by 5 bases and J by 7 bases, with 15 bases between the two germline ends. This CDR3 spans 13 amino acids. Germline-derived CDR1 and CDR2 are LGHDT and YNNKEL (reference sequence). CDR3 sequence (DNA): TGTGCCAGCAGCTCACCTCGGGAGCGGGAGCAGTACTTC. Protein: CASSSPREREQYF.

Only a few counts were recorded for this clonotype. The gene calls are TRBV5-6 and TRBJ2-7, with D possibly matching TRBD2 (7 bases). The length of the CDR3 is 15 residues. The germline gives CDR1 SGHDT, CDR2 YYEEEE. The V end lost 2 bases, the J end lost 4 bases, and 16 bases lay between the germline ends. The CDR3 reads CASSFIGGGLYEQYF. The DNA for the CDR3 is TGTGCCAGCAGCTTTATAGGCGGGGGCCTGTACGAGCAGTACTTC.

This clonotype was counted between two and nine times. V gene TRBV7-6 combines with J gene TRBJ2-7; D not resolved. The CDR3 runs 15 residues. V was shortened by 0 bases and J by 0 bases, with 9 bases between the two germline ends. Germline CDR1 is SGHVS and CDR2 is FNYEAQ. This chain's CDR3 is CASSLAPQDSYEQYF. CDR3 bases: TGTGCCAGCAGCTTAGCCCCCCAGGACTCCTACGAGCAGTACTTC.

The V call is TRBV20-1, the J call TRBJ1-6, with D maybe TRBD1 (5 bases). The V gene lost 1 base and the J gene lost 9 bases, with 19 bases spanning the gap. The germline V gene has CDR1 DFQATT and CDR2 SNEGSKA (reference sequence). The CDR3 is 16 residues long. CDR3: CSARGPRGGGGSPLHF. The CDR3 nucleotides are TGCAGTGCTAGAGGCCCCCGCGGGGGAGGAGGTTCACCCCTCCACTTT.

The sample holds many counts of this clonotype. The chain is built from TRBV29-1 and TRBJ2-1, with D perhaps given as TRBD1 or TRBD2 (5 bases each). The CDR3 sequence is 15 residues long. Germline CDR1 is SQVTM and CDR2 is ANQGSEA. With 5 bases removed from V and 2 bases from J, the gap between germline ends came to 16 bases. The CDR3 bases are TGCAGCGTTAACCGGGGCAGGTTAACCTACAATGAGCAGTTCTTC. Translated: CSVNRGRLTYNEQFF.

This clonotype was seen a few times. This chain uses TRBV7-9 with TRBJ2-3; 12 bases fit TRBD2. With 3 bases clipped from V and 2 bases from J, the junction kept 3 bases outside the gene matches. The CDR3 runs 16 residues. From germline, CDR1 is SEHNR and CDR2 FQNEAQ (reference sequence). The CDR3 sequence is CASSFGLAGNTDTQYF. CDR3 nucleotides: TGTGCCAGCAGCTTCGGACTAGCGGGAAACACAGATACGCAGTATTTT.

The CDR3 loop is CSAPGLARNEQFF. The CDR3 DNA sequence: TGCAGTGCGCCGGGACTAGCGCGGAATGAGCAGTTCTTC. The rearrangement joins TRBV20-1 to TRBJ2-1; 10 bases fit TRBD2. Germline assignment: CDR1 DFQATT and CDR2 SNEGSKA (reference sequence). CDR3 length: 13 amino acids. The V segment lost 6 bases and the J segment 7 bases; nucleotides outside the gene matches: 6.

The chain employs TRBV6-2 or TRBV6-3 and TRBJ2-7; a weak D match, TRBD1 (6 bases). This CDR3 spans 16 amino acids. Germline CDR1 reads MNHEY; CDR2 reads SVGEGT. Trimming shortened V by 0 bases and J by 4 bases, and 16 bases separated the two germline ends. The CDR3 spells CASSYSPYRDGYEQYF. In DNA form, the CDR3 reads TGTGCCAGCAGTTACTCCCCTTACAGGGACGGGTACGAGCAGTACTTC.

The gene calls are TRBV4-2 and TRBJ2-3; 8 bases line up with TRBD2. V gave up 1 base and J gave up 0 bases; unmatched junction bases: 6. The CDR3 contains 17 residues. Germline V gene data show CDR1 as LGHNA and CDR2 as YNFKEQ. CDR3 coding DNA: TGTGCCAGCAGCCAAGTTACCAGCGGGAGTAGCACAGATACGCAGTATTTT. This codes for CASSQVTSGSSTDTQYF.

This rearrangement joins TRBV20-1 to TRBJ1-1; D might be TRBD1 (5 bases). The CDR3 consists of 15 residues. The V end was cut by 6 bases, the J end by 0 bases, with 17 bases between. CDR1 is DFQATT and CDR2 is SNEGSKA in the germline V gene (reference sequence). CDR3 in amino acids: CSAQKIGGVNTEAFF. In DNA, the CDR3 is TGCAGTGCCCAAAAAATCGGGGGTGTGAACACTGAAGCTTTCTTT.

The chain recombines TRBV7-8 with TRBJ2-3, with 8 bases matching TRBD1. V lost 2 bases, J lost 6 bases, and 13 bases stayed unmatched. Germline V gene data show CDR1 as SGHVS and CDR2 as FQNEAQ. The CDR3 loop spans 17 amino acids. The CDR3 loop is CASSLSPGQGVWDTQYF. CDR3 bases: TGTGCCAGCAGCTTATCCCCCGGACAGGGAGTATGGGATACGCAGTATTTT. The full variable domain, completed using reference TRBV7-8 and TRBJ2-3, is GAGVSQSPRYKVAKRGQDVALRCDPISGHVSLFWYQQALGQGPEFLTYFQNEAQLDKSGLPSDRFFAERPEGSVSTLKIQRTQQEDSAVYLCASSLSPGQGVWDTQYFGPGTRLTVL.

The chain links TRBV6-2 or TRBV6-3 to TRBJ2-5; the D call may be TRBD1 or TRBD2 (6 bases each). CDR1 is MNHEY and CDR2 is SVGEGT in the germline V gene. V dropped 7 bases and J dropped 3 bases, with 15 bases sitting between them. This CDR3 has 14 residues. CDR3 protein: CASTRGDQKETQYF. CDR3 in DNA: TGTGCCAGCACTAGGGGGGACCAGAAAGAGACCCAGTACTTC.

This clonotype was picked up a small number of times. The chain couples TRBV9 to TRBJ2-7, with 10 nucleotides matching TRBD2. V dropped 2 bases and J dropped 0; count of bases not matched to a gene: 2. This CDR3 region has 15 residues. Germline CDR1 is SGDLS and CDR2 is YYNGEE. The CDR3 coding sequence is TGTGCCAGCAGCGTGTCTAGCGGGAGCTCCTACGAGCAGTACTTC. Translated: CASSVSSGSSYEQYF.

This clonotype was detected only a few times. The chain couples TRBV4-3 to TRBJ2-1, with 9 bases fitting TRBD2. Per the germline V gene, CDR1 is LGHNA and CDR2 is YSLEER. V lost 3 bases, J lost 3 bases, and 12 bases stayed unmatched. This CDR3 spans 18 amino acids. This CDR3 is CASSHSSGLAYLYNEQFF. The CDR3 region has the DNA TGCGCCAGCAGCCACTCTTCGGGACTAGCTTATCTCTACAATGAGCAGTTCTTC.